Listed below are T cell receptor beta chains from one sample, sequenced in a study of blood T cells in healthy people across ages. Each CDR3 protein is one row after TCRdb ran MiXCR on the 5' RACE reads. The table includes roughly 830,000 distinct CDR3 sequences, approximately 65% detected once. Sequencing input: blood. These receptors all come from a man younger than 40 in good health. The CDR3 runs from the conserved cysteine through the conserved F or W. A D gene is named only where the DNA matches it firmly. Clone size is not always given. Where it is, it says once, few, many or a class for expanded clones.

CDR3nt	CDR3aa	j_gene	abundance	v_gene	d_gene
TGTGCCACCAGCAGAGAACCCGGGAGTGAGACCCAGTTCTTC	CATSREPGSETQFF	TRBJ2-1	NA	TRBV15	NA
TGTGCCAGCAGTTCGGGGGGCGCAGATACGCAGTATTTT	CASSSGGADTQYF	TRBJ2-3	NA	TRBV28	NA
TGCAGTGCTAGCGCACTAGCGGTCCAAGAGACCCAGTACTTC	CSASALAVQETQYF	TRBJ2-5	many	TRBV20-1	TRBD2
TGTGCCAGCAGCCCGACGGATAATCAGCCCCAGCATTTT	CASSPTDNQPQHF	TRBJ1-5	NA	TRBV3-1	NA
TGCAGCGTCGACATCCAATCTGGGGCCAACGTCCTGACTTTC	CSVDIQSGANVLTF	TRBJ2-6	NA	TRBV29-1	NA
TGCAGCGCCCACGGGGACAGTGAAGCTTTCTTT	CSAHGDSEAFF	TRBJ1-1	NA	TRBV29-1	TRBD1
TGTGCCAGCAAGACAGGGTCCAGCAATCAGCCTCAGCATTTT	CASKTGSSNQPQHF	TRBJ1-5	NA	TRBV12-3/TRBV12-4	TRBD1
TGCAGTGCTAGAGCAGGGAATCAGCCCCAGCATTTT	CSARAGNQPQHF	TRBJ1-5	few	TRBV20-1	NA
TGCGCCAGCAGCCAACGACTAGCAGAGTACCAAGAGACCCAGTACTTC	CASSQRLAEYQETQYF	TRBJ2-5	NA	TRBV4-3	TRBD2
TGTGCCAGCAGCTTAGAACAGGGGAGTTGGTACTTC	CASSLEQGSWYF	TRBJ2-4	few	TRBV7-9	TRBD1
TGTGCCAGCAGCTTAGTATTAGGGAACACTGAAGCTTTCTTT	CASSLVLGNTEAFF	TRBJ1-1	NA	TRBV7-2	NA
TGTGCCAGCTCACTACCTACAGGGGAGCGCGATGGCTACACCTTC	CASSLPTGERDGYTF	TRBJ1-2	NA	TRBV18	TRBD1
TGCAGTGCTAGCGTCCGGGACACCTACGAGCAGTACTTC	CSASVRDTYEQYF	TRBJ2-7	once	TRBV20-1	NA
TGTGCCAGCTATTTTAGAATTGGGGCTGAAGCTTTCTTT	CASYFRIGAEAFF	TRBJ1-1	NA	TRBV28	NA
TGTGCCAGCAGCAAGGGGTCTGGGAAAGAGACCCAGTACTTC	CASSKGSGKETQYF	TRBJ2-5	NA	TRBV7-2	NA
TGTGCCAGACGCGGAAGGGCAGGGGCCAACGTCCTGACTTTC	CARRGRAGANVLTF	TRBJ2-6	NA	TRBV2	NA
TGCAGCGTTGATAGTAGCGGGGGGAATGAGCAGTACTTC	CSVDSSGGNEQYF	TRBJ2-7	NA	TRBV29-1	TRBD2
TGTGCCAGCAGCCCCATGACGGCGTCTAGCGGGGGGGCGGAGGACAATGAGCAGTTCTTC	CASSPMTASSGGAEDNEQFF	TRBJ2-1	NA	TRBV6-4	TRBD2
TGTGCCAGCAGTACCCCCGGGCAGGGAACGACAGATACGCAGTATTTT	CASSTPGQGTTDTQYF	TRBJ2-3	NA	TRBV6-5	NA
TGTGCCAGCGGAGAGTATGGCTACACCTTC	CASGEYGYTF	TRBJ1-2	NA	TRBV25-1	NA
TGCGCCAGCAGCCAAGGGAGGACAGGGGGTCGCGAGCAGTACTTC	CASSQGRTGGREQYF	TRBJ2-7	few	TRBV4-3	TRBD1
TGTGCCAGCAGCGGACGGGACAGCTTTAGAGCTAACTATGGCTACACCTTC	CASSGRDSFRANYGYTF	TRBJ1-2	NA	TRBV9	TRBD1
TGCAGCGGCCGGGACAGGGTCTATGGCTACACCTTC	CSGRDRVYGYTF	TRBJ1-2	NA	TRBV29-1	TRBD1
TGTGCCAGCAGCTTCGCGGGGGCCTACAATGAGCAGTACTTC	CASSFAGAYNEQYF	TRBJ2-7	NA	TRBV7-9	NA
TGTGCCACCGGGACTAGCGGGGCCTACGAGCAGTACTTC	CATGTSGAYEQYF	TRBJ2-7	few	TRBV12-3/TRBV12-4	TRBD2
TGTGCCAGCAGCCTCGGGGAGGGCCATAGTTACGAGCAGTACTTC	CASSLGEGHSYEQYF	TRBJ2-7	NA	TRBV28	TRBD2
TGCAGTGCTGTACCCGGCGGACTAGCCCTAGATACGCAGTATTTT	CSAVPGGLALDTQYF	TRBJ2-3	NA	TRBV20-1	TRBD2
TGTGCCAGCAGTCAATCGTGGGGGGATTTTTACAATGAGCAGTTCTTC	CASSQSWGDFYNEQFF	TRBJ2-1	NA	TRBV6-2/TRBV6-3	NA
TGTGCCACCAGACCGCGGGGGCAGCACAATGAGCAGTTCTTC	CATRPRGQHNEQFF	TRBJ2-1	NA	TRBV24-1	NA
TGTGCCAGCAGCAAGACAGGGGAGAGCACAGATACGCAGTATTTT	CASSKTGESTDTQYF	TRBJ2-3	few	TRBV7-2	TRBD1
TGTGCCAGTAGTACCGCGAGACAGGCCAATGAGCAGTTCTTC	CASSTARQANEQFF	TRBJ2-1	once	TRBV19	NA
TGTGCCAGCAGCCTCTTTGGGATGCGGGGTTTCAACGAGCAGTACTTC	CASSLFGMRGFNEQYF	TRBJ2-7	NA	TRBV12-3/TRBV12-4	NA
TGCGCCAGCAGCCGGACTACCACCTACGAGCAGTACTTC	CASSRTTTYEQYF	TRBJ2-7	NA	TRBV4-1	NA
TGTGCCAGCAGTTTAAAGGGGGCCTACTCTGGGGCCAACGTCCTGACTTTC	CASSLKGAYSGANVLTF	TRBJ2-6	once	TRBV12-3/TRBV12-4	TRBD1
TGTGCCAGCAGTGAATATTCGGGGGTGGAGTACTTC	CASSEYSGVEYF	TRBJ2-5	NA	TRBV25-1	NA
TGTGCCGGCAGCGTAATAGGACAGGGATATGATGAGCAGTTCTTC	CAGSVIGQGYDEQFF	TRBJ2-1	NA	TRBV9	TRBD1
TGTGCCAGCAGCTCTAGGAGGAGAGAAAAACTGTTTTTT	CASSSRRREKLFF	TRBJ1-4	once	TRBV7-9	NA
TGTGCCAGCAGTGAACTTAAGGGGTCTAGGCAGTACTTC	CASSELKGSRQYF	TRBJ2-5	NA	TRBV25-1	NA
TGCGCCAGCAGCCCTTTCCGGGGCCGGGACAGCAGCACAGATACGCAGTATTTT	CASSPFRGRDSSTDTQYF	TRBJ2-3	few	TRBV4-3	TRBD1
TGTGCCAGCTTGAATTGGAGCTCCTACGAGCAGTACTTC	CASLNWSSYEQYF	TRBJ2-7	few	TRBV2	NA
TGCGCCAGCAGCCAAGCCCTGGGGGGCGGGGGGCAATACAATGAGCAGTTCTTC	CASSQALGGGGQYNEQFF	TRBJ2-1	NA	TRBV4-3	TRBD2
TGTGCCAGCAGCCCCCCACCGGGACAGGGGCCCAATGAGCAGTTCTTC	CASSPPPGQGPNEQFF	TRBJ2-1	few	TRBV9	TRBD1
TGTGCCAGCAGCTTCGCCGGTCCAACTAGGGTTCAAGAGACCCAGTACTTC	CASSFAGPTRVQETQYF	TRBJ2-5	few	TRBV12-3/TRBV12-4	NA
TGCGCCAGCAGCCAAGAGGGTAGGGACATTCAGTACTTC	CASSQEGRDIQYF	TRBJ2-4	NA	TRBV4-3	NA
TGTGCCAGCAGTTATGACGGACCCCAAGACGAGCAGTACTTC	CASSYDGPQDEQYF	TRBJ2-7	NA	TRBV27	NA
TGCAGTGCTGGGGACATGGGGGGGAGCTCCTACAATGAGCAGTTCTTC	CSAGDMGGSSYNEQFF	TRBJ2-1	many	TRBV20-1	NA
TGCGCCAGCAGTTTTCGCCCAGGGGCCGAGCAGTACTTC	CASSFRPGAEQYF	TRBJ2-7	NA	TRBV5-1	NA
TGTGCCAGCAGTTACTCAGGAGGGGAGGACTACGAGCAGTACTTC	CASSYSGGEDYEQYF	TRBJ2-7	NA	TRBV6-5	NA
TGCAGTGCTAGACTCCGGGACAGGGGTTTCGGGGCCAACGTCCTGACTTTC	CSARLRDRGFGANVLTF	TRBJ2-6	NA	TRBV20-1	TRBD1
TGTGCCAGCAGCCAAGTTATAGAGACCCAGTACTTC	CASSQVIETQYF	TRBJ2-5	NA	TRBV3-1	NA
TGTGCCAGCAGCTTGGAAGGGACCCACTCCTTCACAGATACGCAGTATTTT	CASSLEGTHSFTDTQYF	TRBJ2-3	NA	TRBV5-4	NA
TGTGCCACCAGCATCGAACAGGGGCGCTACGAGCAGTACTTC	CATSIEQGRYEQYF	TRBJ2-7	few	TRBV15	TRBD1
TGCAGTGCTAGAGCTACTAGCGGGGCCTACAATGAGCAGTTCTTC	CSARATSGAYNEQFF	TRBJ2-1	NA	TRBV20-1	TRBD2
TGTGCCAGCAGCTTAGTGGCTTCGGGGGGGCCCCCGCAAGAGACCCAGTACTTC	CASSLVASGGPPQETQYF	TRBJ2-5	few	TRBV7-2	TRBD2
TGTGCCAGCAGCTTAGCTCGTGGGCAGAAGACCCAGTACTTC	CASSLARGQKTQYF	TRBJ2-5	few	TRBV7-2	NA
TGTGCCAGCAGCGGACACTCCTACGAGCAGTACTTC	CASSGHSYEQYF	TRBJ2-7	few	TRBV9	NA
TGTGCCAGCATTAGTTCGGGGACTAGCGGGGGACTTTCCTACGAGCAGTACTTC	CASISSGTSGGLSYEQYF	TRBJ2-7	NA	TRBV28	TRBD2
TGCGCCAGCAGCCTAACGGGACAGGACTTCCAAGAGACCCAGTACTTC	CASSLTGQDFQETQYF	TRBJ2-5	NA	TRBV5-1	TRBD1
TGTGCCAGCAGTCTCCGGGACACCGAGCAGTACTTC	CASSLRDTEQYF	TRBJ2-7	few	TRBV6-2/TRBV6-3	NA
TGTGCCAGCAGCTGGATGACAGGGGGCCCAGATACGCAGTATTTT	CASSWMTGGPDTQYF	TRBJ2-3	NA	TRBV5-8	TRBD1